The 11 T cell receptor beta chains reported below all come from one sample, sequenced in a study of cytotoxic CD8 clonotypes in ibrutinib-treated CLL. TCRdb's table, derived via immunoSEQ multiplex PCR, lists solely in-frame clones and lacks some. This table has over 250,000 clones, roughly 76% appearing once. The sample in question was PBMCs, obtained at disease progression, from a patient treated with ibrutinib. These receptor sequences come from a human donor with chronic lymphocytic leukemia.

V is TRBV19 and J is TRBJ2-1, with D perhaps matching TRBD1 or TRBD2 (5 bases each). With 7 bases removed from V and 1 base from J, the gap between germline ends came to 8 bases. This CDR3 region has 13 residues. Germline-derived CDR1 and CDR2 are LNHDA and SQIVND (reference sequence). The CDR3 DNA sequence: TGTGCCAGTACGGGGCCTTCCTACAATGAGCAGTTCTTC. Protein: CASTGPSYNEQFF.

This sequence joins TRBV10-3 and TRBJ1-5; D gene ambiguous. The CDR3 consists of 15 residues. Trimming pared 2 bases from V and 0 bases from J, leaving 8 bases between. Germline V CDR1 and CDR2: ENHRY, SYGVKD. The CDR3 is CAISETPSSNQPQHF. CDR3 DNA: TGTGCCATCAGTGAGACACCTAGTAGCAATCAGCCCCAGCATTTT.

This chain links TRBV5-1 with TRBJ1-6; 9 bases match TRBD1. Germline V CDR1 and CDR2: SGHRS, YFSETQ. V shed 3 bases and J 0 bases; nucleotides not matched to a gene: 4. CDR3 length: 17 residues. The CDR3 loop reads CASSSTGGSSYNSPLHF. CDR3 in DNA: TGCGCCAGCAGCTCGACAGGGGGAAGCTCCTATAATTCACCCCTCCACTTT.

As DNA, the CDR3 is TGCGCCAGCAGCCAAGGCCTAGCGGGCGAGCAGTACTTC. Translating gives CASSQGLAGEQYF. The rearrangement links TRBV4-1 to TRBJ2-7; 8 bases align to TRBD2. Germline values: CDR1 MGHRA, CDR2 YSYEKL. Trimming removed 1 base from V and 6 bases from J; junction bases left unmatched: 2. CDR3 length equals 13 residues.

This chain links TRBV15 with TRBJ2-1; D may be TRBD2 (6 bases). From germline, CDR1 is LNHNV and CDR2 YYDKDF (reference sequence). The CDR3 contains 21 residues. Trimming cost V 0 bases and J 1 base, with 25 bases left between them. The CDR3 loop is CATSRERDLGDKGSSYNEQFF. The CDR3 region has the DNA TGTGCCACCAGCAGAGAGCGGGATCTCGGGGATAAAGGGTCTTCCTACAATGAGCAGTTCTTC.

The chain joins TRBV7-9 to TRBJ2-7, with D perhaps TRBD1 (6 bases). The CDR3 sequence is 15 residues long. Per germline, CDR1 SEHNR and CDR2 FQNEAQ (reference sequence). Trimming took 2 bases from V and 0 from J, leaving 11 bases between them. The CDR3 DNA sequence: TGTGCCAGCAGCTTAACAGGGATGGGCTCCTACGAGCAGTACTTC. Amino acid sequence: CASSLTGMGSYEQYF.

This chain links TRBV5-5 with TRBJ2-7; D ambiguous. Deletions cut 2 bases from V and 2 bases from J, with 8 bases between. Per germline, CDR1 SGHKS and CDR2 YYEKEE (reference sequence). The CDR3 is 13 residues long. The CDR3 bases are TGTGCCAGCAGCTTTGGCACGACCTACGAGCAGTACTTC. Its protein is CASSFGTTYEQYF.

This clone was picked up one time. V gene TRBV2 combines with J gene TRBJ2-7; no clear D. The length of the CDR3 is 14 residues. Germline V CDR1 and CDR2: SNHLY, FYNNEI. Trimming cost V 5 bases and J 2 bases, with 13 bases left between them. The CDR3 sequence is CASSLFARPYEQYF. Written as DNA, the CDR3 is TGTGCCAGCAGTCTGTTCGCGAGACCCTACGAGCAGTACTTC.

J is TRBJ1-2 and V is TRBV21-1. TRBV21-1 is shown as a pseudogene. The CDR3 length is 14 residues. This CDR3 is CASSNRMDYRGYTF. The CDR3 nucleotides are TGTGCCAGCAGCAATCGGATGGATTATCGTGGCTACACCTTC.

The chain joins TRBV6-5 to TRBJ2-7; TRBD1 is a possible D gene (6 bases). The length of the CDR3 is 15 residues. Germline CDR1 reads MNHEY; CDR2 reads SVGAGI. Trimming cost V 2 bases and J 0 bases, with 11 bases left between them. The CDR3 loop is CASSYRVRGSYEQYF. As DNA, the CDR3 is TGTGCCAGCAGTTACCGGGTCAGGGGCTCCTACGAGCAGTACTTC.

This rearrangement joins TRBV15 to TRBJ2-3; possibly TRBD1 or TRBD2 for D (5 bases each). The CDR3 runs to 16 residues. CDR1 is LNHNV and CDR2 is YYDKDF in the germline V gene (reference sequence). V was cut by 5 bases and J by 0 bases, with 15 bases left in between. The DNA of the CDR3 is TGTGCCACCAGCTTCTCGGGACGGACTAGCACAGATACGCAGTATTTT. It encodes CATSFSGRTSTDTQYF.